Below, 12 T cell receptor beta chains from the same sample are listed, as sequenced in a study of OX40 agonist ivuxolimab in advanced cancers. Some clones are missing from TCRdb's copy, which holds only in-frame ones; the method was immunoSEQ multiplex PCR. Of 65,000 to 70,000 clones in the sample, 87% were seen once. The sequences come from CD4+ or CD8+ T cells sorted from blood, collected in a trial of the OX40 agonist ivuxolimab. Receptor source: an adult with an advanced solid tumor such as melanoma, head and neck, liver or kidney cancer.

The chain is built from TRBV7-2 and TRBJ2-5; 7 nucleotides align to TRBD2. Germline values: CDR1 SGHTA, CDR2 FQGNSA. The CDR3 is 15 amino acids. The J segment lost 11 bases and the V segment lost 0 bases, leaving 12 bases of the junction unmatched. Here the CDR3 reads CASSLAQRTRTEQYF. CDR3 sequence (DNA): TGTGCCAGCAGCTTAGCGCAGAGGACTAGAACAGAGCAGTACTTC.

This clone has only a few counts. The chain links TRBV5-1 to TRBJ2-6; D is unclear. The CDR3 has 16 residues. The germline V and J ends were trimmed by 0 bases and 1 base, with 8 bases remaining between them. Germline values: CDR1 SGHRS, CDR2 YFSETQ. The DNA of the CDR3 is TGCGCCAGCAGCTTGGCCTTACAATCTGGGGCCAACGTCCTGACTTTC. Its protein product is CASSLALQSGANVLTF.

This sequence joins TRBV27 and TRBJ2-1; no reliable D call. The V gene's germline CDR1 is MNHEY and CDR2 SMNVEV (reference sequence). The CDR3 is made up of 16 amino acids. V was cut by 5 bases and J by 0 bases, with 14 bases left in between. CDR3 DNA sequence: TGTGCCAGCAGTCGATCGGCCAGTAGCTCCTACAATGAGCAGTTCTTC. Residues: CASSRSASSSYNEQFF.

This chain uses TRBV28 with TRBJ1-1; D unresolved. The germline CDR1 and CDR2 sequences are MDHEN and SYDVKM. The CDR3 is 15 amino acids. V was trimmed by 1 base and J by 9 bases, leaving 18 bases between them. The CDR3 DNA is TGTGCCAGCAGTTTATCCGGGGTTCGGAGGACTCAAGCTTTCTTT. Translation: CASSLSGVRRTQAFF.

The chain uses TRBV5-1 and TRBJ2-7; the D gene is possibly TRBD2 (6 bases). The CDR3 is 13 residues long. Germline V gives CDR1 SGHRS, CDR2 YFSETQ. V dropped 4 bases and J dropped 4 bases, with 12 bases sitting between them. The chain's CDR3 is CASSTGESYEQYF. In DNA form, the CDR3 reads TGCGCCAGCAGCACGGGGGAGTCGTACGAGCAGTACTTC.

This rearrangement joins TRBV28 to TRBJ2-5; a possible D gene is TRBD1 (6 bases). The closer fit of TRBJ2-7 to the DNA end suggests the J call may be wrong. The CDR3 sequence is 15 residues long. Germline V gene lookup returns CDR1 MDHEN and CDR2 SYDVKM. The CDR3 spells CASSHTTGSPYEQYF. The CDR3 nucleotides are TGTGCCAGCAGTCACACTACAGGGAGTCCCTACGAGCAGTACTTC.

The sample holds a few counts of this clone. This sequence joins TRBV6-6 and TRBJ2-5, with no clear D. V gave up 1 base and J gave up 3 bases, with 3 bases separating them. Germline CDR1 reads MNHNY; CDR2 reads SVGAGI (reference sequence). This CDR3 has 12 amino acids. The CDR3 protein is CASSYYEETQYF. The CDR3, as DNA: TGTGCCAGCAGTTACTATGAAGAGACCCAGTACTTC.

The chain carries TRBV5-1 and TRBJ1-5; the D gene is possibly TRBD1 (5 bases). Germline-derived CDR1 and CDR2 are SGHRS and YFSETQ. This CDR3 spans 14 amino acids. V was trimmed by 4 bases and J by 5 bases, leaving 13 bases between them. The chain's CDR3 is CASSVQAGDQPQHF. CDR3 coding DNA: TGCGCCAGCAGCGTACAGGCGGGGGATCAGCCCCAGCATTTT.

The genes are TRBV28 and TRBJ2-7; possibly TRBD1 for D (6 bases). Germline V gives CDR1 MDHEN, CDR2 SYDVKM. The CDR3 totals 13 residues. Trimming took off 4 bases at V and 4 bases at J, with 11 bases between the two ends. The CDR3 is CASSSGQSYEQYF. The CDR3 DNA reads as TGTGCCAGCAGTTCTGGACAGTCATACGAGCAGTACTTC.

The rearrangement joins TRBV7-6 to TRBJ2-7; the D is unclear. CDR1 and CDR2 (germline): SGHVS, FNYEAQ. Trimming took off 4 bases at V and 2 bases at J, with 3 bases between the two ends. The CDR3 sequence is 11 residues long. The CDR3 reads CASSSPYEQYF. Written as DNA, the CDR3 is TGTGCCAGCAGCTCCCCCTACGAGCAGTACTTC.

The V and J genes are TRBV27 and TRBJ1-5; 7 bases agree with TRBD1. Germline V gene lookup returns CDR1 MNHEY and CDR2 SMNVEV (reference sequence). V dropped 6 bases and J dropped 2; count of bases not matched to a gene: 10. The CDR3 covers 16 residues. CDR3 DNA: TGTGCCAGCAGCCCCGATTACAGGGGCGGCAATCAGCCCCAGCATTTT. Translated, it gives CASSPDYRGGNQPQHF.

V is TRBV19 and J is TRBJ1-2; D is ambiguous. V lost 3 bases and J 8 bases, leaving 22 bases between the germline ends. Germline CDR1 and CDR2: LNHDA and SQIVND (reference sequence). CDR3 length equals 16 residues. The CDR3 coding sequence is TGTGCCAGTAGTATTATTTTGCAGACGAAGCGAATGGGCTACACCTTC. Translated: CASSIILQTKRMGYTF.